This record covers a single T cell receptor (beta chain). In the PCR, 60 Vbeta and 13 Jbeta primers were used. Sequenced by immunoSEQ multiplex PCR; TCRdb stores in-frame clones only, minus some. The table records 98,000 or so clones, about four fifths of them present only once. The germline CDR1 and CDR2 sequences are SGHRS and YFSETQ. V was clipped by 3 bases and J by 3 bases; unmatched bases: 2. This CDR3 has 17 amino acids. This specimen comes from a study of cytomegalovirus exposure and HLA in healthy donors. The sequencing input was PBMCs. The TCR comes from a human donor in good health. The chain has TRBV5-1 and TRBJ2-2, with 16 bases that match TRBD2. The CDR3 DNA reads TGCGCCAGCAGCTCGGGACTAGCGGGAGGGGACACCGGGGAGCTGTTTTTT. Translated, it gives CASSSGLAGGDTGELFF.